This entry features one TCR beta chain sequence. Source study methods: Using reference gene primer amplification, nucleated cell counts were estimated. Sequencing was performed with immunoSEQ multiplex PCR; in TCRdb, only in-frame clones are kept and a portion is missing. The DNA was the basis for D and trimming; V, J and clone size are from that table. The profile shows 87,000 or so clones, 87% of them singletons. This specimen comes from a study of blood T cell repertoires in COVID-19. About the research overall: From the United States, Italy and Spain came samples of acute and convalescent COVID-19.

From germline, CDR1 is MNHEY and CDR2 SVGEGT. This CDR3 has 17 residues. Trimming cost V 5 bases and J 4 bases; bases outside gene matches: 15. The TCR comes from a woman aged 50 to 65 with active or convalescent COVID-19. The sample taken for sequencing was peripheral blood. The chain couples TRBV6-2 or TRBV6-3 to TRBJ2-7; 9 bases fit TRBD2. In DNA, the CDR3 is TGTGCCAGCAGTCTCAACCTAGGACTAGCGAGGGGGTACGAGCAGTACTTC. Amino acids: CASSLNLGLARGYEQYF.